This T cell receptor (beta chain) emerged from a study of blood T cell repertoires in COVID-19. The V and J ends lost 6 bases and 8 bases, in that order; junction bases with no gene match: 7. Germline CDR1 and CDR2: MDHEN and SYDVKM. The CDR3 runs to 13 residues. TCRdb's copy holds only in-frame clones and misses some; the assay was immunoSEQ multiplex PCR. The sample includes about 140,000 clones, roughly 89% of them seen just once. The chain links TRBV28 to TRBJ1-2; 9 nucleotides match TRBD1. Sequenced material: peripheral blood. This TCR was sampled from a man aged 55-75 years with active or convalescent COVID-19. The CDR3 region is CASSPTGGQGYTF. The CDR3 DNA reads TGTGCCAGCAGCCCTACAGGGGGCCAGGGCTACACCTTC.